This T cell receptor beta chain was found in a study of blood T cell repertoires in COVID-19. Original processing notes: The assay estimated nucleated cells by amplifying reference gene primers. Profiled with immunoSEQ multiplex PCR; TCRdb holds only in-frame clones, not every one. The V and J calls and clone size were taken over from that table, and D and trimming were inferred from the DNA. The data show 200,000 to 250,000 clones, 65% to 85% seen once. V gave up 10 bases and J gave up 5 bases; unmatched junction bases: 9. This CDR3 region has 13 residues. The germline gives CDR1 LNHDA, CDR2 SQIVND (reference sequence).

The TCR originated in a human donor in a cohort sampled during active COVID-19. Specimen: peripheral blood. The genes are TRBV19 and TRBJ2-5; 8 nucleotides align to TRBD2. The DNA of the CDR3 is TGTGCCACCTCGGGGGGGTCGGGGGAGACCCAGTACTTC. Translating gives CATSGGSGETQYF.